This T cell receptor beta chain was captured by sequencing in a study of identical twins. A single record per CDR3 protein comes from TCRdb applying MiXCR to the 5' RACE reads. The top ten hold under 0.95% of the sample, which has 500,000 or so distinct CDR3 sequences, roughly a fifth seen once. This CDR3 contains 13 residues. Germline V gene sequence: CDR1 LGHDT, CDR2 YNNKEL (reference sequence). The V gene lost 4 bases and the J gene lost 1 base, with 8 bases spanning the gap. The same data also went into a second study, on T cells expressing NK-cell markers. Turning to that study: One of the eight sequenced donors was seronegative, whereas the other seven were HCMV-seropositive. Whether expanded NKG2C+ T cell clones recognized HCMV stayed uncertain.

The chain has TRBV3-1 and TRBJ2-7; D unresolved. The source of this sequence is a young woman in good health. The sequencing input was CD4+ T cells sorted from blood. CDR3 sequence reads: CASSLWTSYEQYF. In DNA, the CDR3 is TGTGCCAGCAGCCTCTGGACGTCCTACGAGCAGTACTTC.